The 15 T cell receptor beta chains below come from one sample, sequenced in a study of blood T cell repertoires in COVID-19. Produced via immunoSEQ multiplex PCR; TCRdb's table is partial and in-frame only. The repertoire holds approximately 300,000 clones, with just under 90% as singletons. The source material was peripheral blood. Receptors were obtained from a young woman with COVID-19, enrolled during active disease.

V and J are TRBV19 and TRBJ1-1; D remains ambiguous. This CDR3 has 15 amino acids. The V end was cut by 1 base, the J end by 1 base, with 10 bases between. CDR1 is LNHDA, CDR2 SQIVND, per germline (reference sequence). The CDR3 DNA is TGTGCCAGTAGTATAGGAGGGAGTTGGAACACTGAAGCTTTCTTT. Amino acid sequence: CASSIGGSWNTEAFF.

This clone was counted once. The V call is TRBV19, the J call TRBJ1-5; D gene uncertain. Germline V CDR1 and CDR2: LNHDA, SQIVND (reference sequence). V was pared by 3 bases and J by 1 base, with 10 bases between. This CDR3 is 15 amino acids long. CDR3 loop: CASSIEGLSNQPQHF. The CDR3 DNA sequence: TGTGCCAGTAGTATCGAGGGTTTAAGCAATCAGCCCCAGCATTTT.

The V gene is TRBV21-1, the J gene TRBJ1-2; the D call TRBD1 from the table was never checked on the DNA. TRBV21-1 is a known pseudogene. There are 17 residues in the CDR3. CDR3: CASSRAQELPSNYGYTF. CDR3 sequence (DNA): TGTGCCAGCAGCAGGGCACAGGAACTCCCGTCTAACTATGGCTACACCTTC.

V is TRBV13 and J is TRBJ2-1, with 14 bases fitting TRBD2. This CDR3 is built from 16 residues. V was pared by 5 bases and J by 9 bases, with 9 bases of the junction left unmatched. Germline CDR1 PRHDT, CDR2 FYEKMQ (reference sequence). The CDR3 reads CASSAPPGLAGVEQFF. The CDR3 DNA is TGTGCCAGCAGCGCCCCCCCGGGACTAGCGGGGGTTGAGCAGTTCTTC.

The gene calls are TRBV7-9 and TRBJ2-7; no reliable D call. The CDR3 is 16 residues long. Germline assignment: CDR1 SEHNR and CDR2 FQNEAQ (reference sequence). With 3 bases removed from V and 1 base from J, the gap between germline ends came to 16 bases. This CDR3 reads CASSLPGQTLSYEQYF. The CDR3 coding sequence is TGTGCCAGCAGCTTGCCGGGTCAGACCCTTTCCTACGAGCAGTACTTC.

This sequence joins TRBV13 and TRBJ2-1, with D tentatively TRBD1 (5 bases). V shed 5 bases and J shed 7 bases, with 12 bases lying between them. Germline V gives CDR1 PRHDT, CDR2 FYEKMQ (reference sequence). The CDR3 loop spans 13 amino acids. The CDR3 loop is CASSVGQINEQFF. The CDR3 DNA reads TGTGCCAGCAGCGTCGGACAAATTAATGAGCAGTTCTTC.

This clone was counted a single time. The chain carries TRBV27 and TRBJ1-4; D gene ambiguous. Germline V gene data show CDR1 as MNHEY and CDR2 as SMNVEV (reference sequence). V was cut by 5 bases and J by 0 bases, with 7 bases left in between. The CDR3 length is 14 residues. The CDR3 nucleotides are TGTGCCAGCAGTCAGATTGCAACTAATGAAAAACTGTTTTTT. Amino acid sequence: CASSQIATNEKLFF.

This chain connects TRBV25-1 to TRBJ1-5; no clear D gene. Per the germline V gene, CDR1 is MGHDK and CDR2 is SYGVNS. V dropped 5 bases and J dropped 0 bases, with 8 bases sitting between them. This CDR3 has 14 amino acids. The DNA of the CDR3 is TGTGCCAGCAGTACCTCAGGTAGCAATCAGCCCCAGCATTTT. Encoded protein: CASSTSGSNQPQHF.

This chain connects TRBV30 to TRBJ1-2, with D hard to call. The germline gives CDR1 GTSNPN, CDR2 SVGIG (reference sequence). The CDR3 has 14 residues. Deletions cut 1 base from V and 4 bases from J, with 13 bases between. In DNA, the CDR3 is TGTGCCTGGAGTGGACCACAGACCCGCTATGGCTACACCTTC. Encoded protein: CAWSGPQTRYGYTF. Full variable domain (remainder filled in from reference TRBV30 and TRBJ1-2): SQTIHQWPATLVQPVGSPLSLECTVEGTSNPNLYWYRQAAGRGLQLLFYSVGIGQISSEVPQNLSASRPQDRQFILSSKKLLLSDSGFYLCAWSGPQTRYGYTFGSGTRLTVV.

The chain recombines TRBV5-1 with TRBJ2-3; possible D gene TRBD1, 6 bases. CDR1 and CDR2 from the germline V gene are SGHRS and YFSETQ. The CDR3 sequence is 18 residues long. The ends were cut back, 2 bases at V and 2 bases at J, with 21 bases in the middle. The chain's CDR3 is CASSFHLDRYLLTDTQYF. The CDR3 DNA sequence: TGCGCCAGCAGCTTCCACCTGGACAGATATTTACTCACAGATACGCAGTATTTT.

The rearrangement links TRBV10-3 to TRBJ1-5, with 11 bases aligning to TRBD1. The CDR3 runs to 15 residues. Trimming took 10 bases from V and 6 from J; bases not matched to a gene: 11. Germline values: CDR1 ENHRY, CDR2 SYGVKD. This CDR3 reads CATATGTGGGQPQHF. For the CDR3, the DNA is TGTGCCACCGCCACGGGGACAGGGGGAGGTCAGCCCCAGCATTTT.

The chain joins TRBV5-1 to TRBJ2-2; possible D gene TRBD1, 6 bases. This CDR3 contains 16 residues. Trimming stripped 4 bases from V and 0 bases from J, with 13 bases between. CDR1 is SGHRS, CDR2 YFSETQ, per germline. The CDR3: CASSQDRQANTGELFF. The CDR3 DNA sequence: TGCGCCAGCAGCCAAGACCGACAGGCGAACACCGGGGAGCTGTTTTTT.

This chain joins TRBV11-3 and TRBJ2-1, with a possible D match to TRBD2 (7 bases). V gave up 3 bases and J gave up 4 bases, with 16 bases separating them. The CDR3 has 16 amino acids. In germline, CDR1 is SGHNT, CDR2 YENEEA. The CDR3 nucleotides read TGTGCCAGCAGCTTTTTCCGGGGGGCCGTATACAATGAGCAGTTCTTC. Protein: CASSFFRGAVYNEQFF.

This chain links TRBV5-1 with TRBJ1-3; D unresolved. Between the trimmed V and J ends, which lost 0 bases and 0 bases, there was a span of 10 bases. CDR1 SGHRS and CDR2 YFSETQ come from the germline V gene. The CDR3 runs 16 residues. This chain's CDR3 is CASSLDSSFSGNTIYF. DNA of the CDR3: TGCGCCAGCAGCTTGGACAGCTCATTCTCTGGAAACACCATATATTTT.

The genes are TRBV28 and TRBJ1-2, with TRBD1 matching 9 bases. The CDR3 extends over 16 amino acids. V lost 5 bases and J lost 4; bases outside the gene matches: 11. From germline, CDR1 is MDHEN and CDR2 SYDVKM. The CDR3 DNA reads as TGTGCCAGCAGTCCACACGGGACAGGGCATGGCTATGGCTACACCTTC. Amino acids: CASSPHGTGHGYGYTF.